These 28 T cell receptor beta chains came from one sample sequenced in a study of blood T cell repertoires in COVID-19. This table comes from immunoSEQ multiplex PCR, and its TCRdb copy is limited to in-frame clones, with some not included. The sample yields about 80,000 clones, almost 85% seen once. Sequenced sample: peripheral blood. These receptor sequences come from a man aged 50 or older with COVID-19, enrolled during active disease.

This clone showed up just once. The CDR3 region has the DNA TGTGCCAGCTCACGAAGCGATAACAATGAGCAGTTCTTC. Translation: CASSRSDNNEQFF. V usage is TRBV18 and J usage is TRBJ2-1; unclear D gene. Trimming took 4 bases from V and 5 from J, leaving 9 bases between them. Germline CDR1 is KGHSH and CDR2 is LQKENI. CDR3 size: 13 residues.

The V call is TRBV28, the J call TRBJ2-4; D might be TRBD2 (7 bases). The CDR3 sequence is 14 residues long. Per the germline V gene, CDR1 is MDHEN and CDR2 is SYDVKM. Deletions cut 5 bases from V and 1 base from J, with 9 bases between. DNA of the CDR3: TGTGCCAGCAGTGAGGGGGGGGCCAAAAACATTCAGTACTTC. Translating gives CASSEGGAKNIQYF.

The chain has TRBV28 and TRBJ1-2, with 7 positions matching TRBD1. The germline V gene encodes CDR1 MDHEN and CDR2 SYDVKM. V shed 3 bases, J shed 4 bases, and the junction held 5 bases outside the gene matches. This CDR3 comprises 14 residues. The CDR3 loop reads CASSFGRGVYGYTF. In DNA, the CDR3 is TGTGCCAGCAGTTTCGGCAGGGGGGTCTATGGCTACACCTTC.

CDR3 bases: TGTGCCAGCAGCAAAGACAGGGGGTTGGAGCCCCAGCATTTT. Translation gives CASSKDRGLEPQHF. The chain carries TRBV11-2 and TRBJ1-5; 9 bases fit TRBD1. J lost 8 bases, V lost 5 bases, and 7 bases had no gene match. Germline CDR1 is SGHAT and CDR2 is FQNNGV. This CDR3 comprises 14 residues.

The CDR3 DNA reads as TGTGCCAGCAGCTTAACTCCGGGACAGGAAGCTTTCTTT. Translated: CASSLTPGQEAFF. The chain couples TRBV7-3 to TRBJ1-1; 7 bases are shared with TRBD1. The CDR3 sequence is 13 residues long. Trimming took 0 bases from V and 8 from J; bases not matched to a gene: 3. The V gene's germline CDR1 is SGHTA and CDR2 FQGTGA.

This clone has just one count. The V call is TRBV5-1, the J call TRBJ2-7; D not certain. Between the trimmed V and J ends, which lost 0 bases and 0 bases, there was a span of 7 bases. Germline V gives CDR1 SGHRS, CDR2 YFSETQ. This CDR3 is built from 14 residues. This chain's CDR3 is CASSLELSSYEQYF. DNA of the CDR3: TGCGCCAGCAGCTTGGAATTGAGCTCCTACGAGCAGTACTTC.

This chain connects TRBV28 to TRBJ2-1; D uncertain. This CDR3 is built from 16 residues. Germline CDR1 MDHEN, CDR2 SYDVKM. V lost 0 bases to trimming and J lost 7 bases, with 16 bases between them. The CDR3: CASSLWSSGQTNEQFF. The CDR3 coding sequence is TGTGCCAGCAGTTTATGGAGTAGTGGGCAGACGAATGAGCAGTTCTTC.

This clone is large in the sample. The rearrangement uses TRBV5-6 and TRBJ2-2; D gene ambiguous. Trimming stripped 0 bases from V and 1 base from J, with 13 bases between. Germline V gene sequence: CDR1 SGHDT, CDR2 YYEEEE. CDR3 length: 17 residues. CDR3 in amino acids: CASSLDISAENTGELFF. In DNA form, the CDR3 reads TGTGCCAGCAGCTTGGACATTTCCGCGGAGAACACCGGGGAGCTGTTTTTT.

The V and J genes are TRBV9 and TRBJ1-2; TRBD1 matches at 7 bases. This CDR3 has 14 amino acids. From germline, CDR1 is SGDLS and CDR2 YYNGEE. V trimming: 3 bases; J trimming: 4 bases; junction bases outside the gene matches: 6. The CDR3 nucleotides are TGTGCCAGCAGCGGCCGGGACAGTCTCTATGGCTACACCTTC. Protein: CASSGRDSLYGYTF.

V usage is TRBV30 and J usage is TRBJ1-2, with a weak D call TRBD1 (5 bases). V was shortened by 3 bases and J by 7 bases, with 18 bases between the two germline ends. CDR1 GTSNPN and CDR2 SVGIG come from the germline V gene (reference sequence). This CDR3 spans 14 amino acids. The CDR3, as DNA: TGTGCCTGGAGACTCGGGGGTACGGGCGGTGGCTACACCTTC. Translated: CAWRLGGTGGGYTF.

The CDR3 protein is CASWASGYNEQFF. CDR3 coding DNA: TGTGCCAGCTGGGCTAGCGGGTACAATGAGCAGTTCTTC. The rearrangement joins TRBV27 to TRBJ2-1; 8 positions match TRBD2. There are 13 residues in the CDR3. V lost 8 bases and J lost 4; bases outside the gene matches: 4. Germline V gene sequence: CDR1 MNHEY, CDR2 SMNVEV (reference sequence).

This rearrangement joins TRBV14 to TRBJ2-7, with a possible D match to TRBD1 (6 bases). Deletions cut 3 bases from V and 3 bases from J, with 9 bases between. The CDR3 consists of 13 residues. Germline V gene lookup returns CDR1 SGHDN and CDR2 FVKESK. The DNA for the CDR3 is TGTGCCAGCAGCCACGACAGGAGCTACGAGCAGTACTTC. Translation: CASSHDRSYEQYF.

The chain couples TRBV10-3 to TRBJ2-1; no reliable D call. This CDR3 has 12 amino acids. The germline V gene has CDR1 ENHRY and CDR2 SYGVKD. The germline V and J ends were trimmed by 3 bases and 8 bases, with 8 bases remaining between them. CDR3 bases: TGTGCCATCAGTGAACAAACAGATGAGCAGTTCTTC. Its protein is CAISEQTDEQFF.

The chain links TRBV19 to TRBJ1-2; no clear D. Trimming left V 4 bases short and J 0 bases short, with 6 bases between. CDR1 is LNHDA, CDR2 SQIVND, per germline (reference sequence). The CDR3 totals 13 residues. This chain's CDR3 is CASSKGANYGYTF. The CDR3 nucleotides are TGTGCCAGTAGTAAGGGAGCTAACTATGGCTACACCTTC.

This chain joins TRBV7-3 and TRBJ2-3; unclear D gene. With 1 base removed from V and 2 bases from J, the gap between germline ends came to 13 bases. This CDR3 region has 16 residues. CDR1 SGHTA and CDR2 FQGTGA come from the germline V gene. The CDR3 reads CASSLNPPGITDTQYF. The CDR3 coding sequence is TGTGCCAGCAGCTTAAACCCCCCAGGCATCACAGATACGCAGTATTTT.

This sequence joins TRBV5-4 and TRBJ2-3, with 7 positions matching TRBD2. This CDR3 has 15 residues. J was trimmed by 6 bases and V by 0 bases; bases with no gene match: 7. CDR1 is SGHNT, CDR2 YYREEE, per germline (reference sequence). CDR3 coding DNA: TGTGCCAGCAGCTTGGTAACGGCCGGGGGGGATACGCAGTATTTT. This sequence encodes CASSLVTAGGDTQYF.

This chain links TRBV6-2 or TRBV6-3 with TRBJ2-7, with 8 bases that match TRBD1. Germline V gene data show CDR1 as MNHEY and CDR2 as SVGEGT. The CDR3 sequence is 14 residues long. Trimming removed 5 bases from V and 6 bases from J; junction bases left unmatched: 9. CDR3 amino acids: CASSADRGRGEQYF. CDR3 bases: TGTGCCAGCAGTGCCGACAGGGGAAGGGGCGAGCAGTACTTC.

The V call is TRBV4-2, the J call TRBJ2-7; the match to TRBD1 covers 10 bases. The CDR3 contains 15 residues. Germline V gene sequence: CDR1 LGHNA, CDR2 YNFKEQ. V shed 2 bases, J shed 2 bases, and the junction held 3 bases outside the gene matches. The CDR3 coding sequence is TGTGCCAGCAGCCAAACGGGACAGGGGACCTACGAGCAGTACTTC. Its protein is CASSQTGQGTYEQYF.

This clone was seen a single time. The J gene is TRBJ2-1, the V gene TRBV19, with 9 bases aligning to TRBD1. Trimming took 11 bases from V and 11 from J; bases not matched to a gene: 13. The CDR3 extends over 13 amino acids. Germline CDR1 and CDR2: LNHDA and SQIVND (reference sequence). The CDR3 DNA reads as TGTGCCTGCCGGGACAGGGTAAATTGGAAGCAGTTCTTC. Protein product: CACRDRVNWKQFF.

The chain joins TRBV4-3 to TRBJ1-4, with D tentatively TRBD1 (5 bases). Germline-derived CDR1 and CDR2 are LGHNA and YSLEER. V was trimmed by 0 bases and J by 7 bases, leaving 15 bases between them. The CDR3 length is 16 residues. The CDR3 DNA sequence: TGCGCCAGCAGCCAAGAAGGGCGGGGGTACCTTGAAAAACTGTTTTTT. Its protein is CASSQEGRGYLEKLFF.

The gene calls are TRBV6-5 and TRBJ1-3; D ambiguous. This CDR3 is built from 14 residues. V lost 2 bases and J lost 8, with 13 bases in between. Germline assignment: CDR1 MNHEY and CDR2 SVGAGI. The CDR3 loop reads CASSYTFLPDTIYF. Here the CDR3 DNA reads TGTGCCAGCAGTTACACCTTTCTCCCGGACACCATATATTTT.

The chain uses TRBV11-3 and TRBJ2-3; maybe TRBD1 (5 bases). V was clipped by 1 base and J by 2 bases, with 7 bases between them. This CDR3 has 14 residues. From germline, CDR1 is SGHNT and CDR2 YENEEA. CDR3 nucleotide sequence: TGTGCCAGCAGCTTAGGGGGCCCCACAGATACGCAGTATTTT. Residues: CASSLGGPTDTQYF.

This chain joins TRBV29-1 and TRBJ1-2; D is ambiguous. The CDR3 sequence is 13 residues long. V lost 4 bases and J 7 bases, leaving 16 bases between the germline ends. The germline gives CDR1 SQVTM, CDR2 ANQGSEA. For the CDR3, the DNA is TGCAGCGTTGGAAATCGGCCGGGTGGTGGCTACACCTTC. Its protein is CSVGNRPGGGYTF.

J is TRBJ2-6 and V is TRBV9; D unclear. Trimming removed 5 bases from V and 4 bases from J, with 7 bases in between. CDR3 length: 13 residues. Germline CDR1 is SGDLS and CDR2 is YYNGEE. CDR3 region: CASRGAGANVLTF. In DNA, the CDR3 is TGTGCCAGCAGGGGCGCCGGGGCCAACGTCCTGACTTTC.

The chain carries TRBV5-1 and TRBJ2-4, with 8 bases aligning to TRBD1. This CDR3 is 15 amino acids long. Trimming took 4 bases from V and 8 from J; bases not matched to a gene: 11. CDR1 and CDR2 (germline): SGHRS, YFSETQ. The CDR3 spells CASSGRQGPGDIQYF. CDR3 coding DNA: TGCGCCAGCAGCGGAAGACAGGGGCCCGGGGACATTCAGTACTTC.

The rearrangement uses TRBV28 and TRBJ1-2; perhaps TRBD1 as D (5 bases). In germline, CDR1 is MDHEN, CDR2 SYDVKM. This CDR3 spans 14 amino acids. Trimming took off 6 bases at V and 4 bases at J, with 15 bases between the two ends. This CDR3 reads CASRPPGGGYGYTF. CDR3 in DNA: TGTGCCAGCAGACCCCCCGGGGGGGGCTATGGCTACACCTTC.

The chain couples TRBV10-3 to TRBJ1-1; D uncertain. V was pared by 10 bases and J by 3 bases, with 6 bases between. CDR1 and CDR2 (germline): ENHRY, SYGVKD. The CDR3 is 10 amino acids. Written as DNA, the CDR3 is TGTGCCAGCGGGGACACTGAAGCTTTCTTT. It encodes CASGDTEAFF.

The rearrangement joins TRBV4-3 to TRBJ2-1; 9 positions match TRBD1. Germline assignment: CDR1 LGHNA and CDR2 YSLEER. Trimming removed 2 bases from V and 6 bases from J; junction bases left unmatched: 5. This CDR3 spans 15 amino acids. The CDR3 is CASSQQQGAFNEQFF. CDR3 nucleotides: TGCGCCAGCAGCCAACAACAGGGGGCTTTCAATGAGCAGTTCTTC.